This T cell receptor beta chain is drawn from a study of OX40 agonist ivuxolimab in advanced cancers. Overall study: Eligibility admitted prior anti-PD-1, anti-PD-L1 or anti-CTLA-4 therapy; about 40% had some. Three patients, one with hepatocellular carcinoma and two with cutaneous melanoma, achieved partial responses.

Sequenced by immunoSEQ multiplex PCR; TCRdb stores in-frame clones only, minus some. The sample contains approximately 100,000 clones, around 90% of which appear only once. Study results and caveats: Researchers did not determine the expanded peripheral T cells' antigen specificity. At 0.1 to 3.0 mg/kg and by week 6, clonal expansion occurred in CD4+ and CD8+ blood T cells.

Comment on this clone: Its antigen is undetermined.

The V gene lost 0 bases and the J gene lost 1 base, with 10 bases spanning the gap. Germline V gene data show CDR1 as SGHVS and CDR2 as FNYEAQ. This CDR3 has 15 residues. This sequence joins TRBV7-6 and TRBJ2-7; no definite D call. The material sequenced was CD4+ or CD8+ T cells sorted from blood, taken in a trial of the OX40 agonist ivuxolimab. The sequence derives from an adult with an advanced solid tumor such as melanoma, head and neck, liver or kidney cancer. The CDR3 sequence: CASSLARKDSYEQYF. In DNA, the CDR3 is TGTGCCAGCAGCTTAGCGAGGAAAGATTCCTACGAGCAGTACTTC.